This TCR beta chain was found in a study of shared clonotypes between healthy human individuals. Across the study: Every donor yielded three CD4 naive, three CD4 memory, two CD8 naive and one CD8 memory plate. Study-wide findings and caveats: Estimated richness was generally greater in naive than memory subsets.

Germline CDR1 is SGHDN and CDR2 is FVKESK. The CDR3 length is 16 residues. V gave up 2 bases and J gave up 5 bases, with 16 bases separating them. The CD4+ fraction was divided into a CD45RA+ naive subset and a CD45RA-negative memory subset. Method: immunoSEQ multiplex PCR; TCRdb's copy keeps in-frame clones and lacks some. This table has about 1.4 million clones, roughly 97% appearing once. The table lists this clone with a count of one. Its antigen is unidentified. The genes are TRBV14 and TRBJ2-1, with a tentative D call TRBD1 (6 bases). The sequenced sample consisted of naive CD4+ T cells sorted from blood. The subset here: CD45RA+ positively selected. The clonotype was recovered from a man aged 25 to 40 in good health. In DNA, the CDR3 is TGTGCCAGCAGCCAACTGGGCAGGGGAGCGGACAATGAGCAGTTCTTC. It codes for CASSQLGRGADNEQFF.